This T cell receptor (beta chain) was found in a study of CD8 T cells in ankylosing spondylitis. The CDR3 runs to 14 residues. CDR1 and CDR2 (germline): DFQATT, SNEGSKA (reference sequence). Trimming removed 0 bases from V and 4 bases from J, with 12 bases in between. The sample holds many counts of this clonotype. In TCRdb, the 5' RACE reads were re-called with MiXCR into one record per CDR3 protein. The sample includes 240,000 or so distinct CDR3 sequences, around 9.1% of them seen just once. Source material: blood, either unsorted or a sorted T cell fraction (not recorded which). The clonotype originates from a male donor with ankylosing spondylitis or in good health (not recorded which). The gene calls are TRBV20-1 and TRBJ1-2; D possibly corresponds to TRBD1 (6 bases). In DNA, the CDR3 is TGCAGTGCTAGAGATCAATGGACAGTCTATGGCTACACCTTC. This codes for CSARDQWTVYGYTF.